These 27 T cell receptor beta chains were sequenced from one sample in a study of T cell responses to AZD1222 COVID-19 vaccine. TCRdb keeps only in-frame clones here, not all; method: immunoSEQ multiplex PCR. The table shows approximately 150,000 clones, with approximately 92% occurring only once. The material was peripheral blood, obtained on day 0 of AZD1222 vaccination. The receptors come from an adult in good health.

This clone came up once. The chain uses TRBV7-2 and TRBJ2-3; D is possibly TRBD2 (5 bases). CDR1 is SGHTA and CDR2 is FQGNSA in the germline V gene. V gave up 5 bases and J gave up 0 bases, with 9 bases separating them. The CDR3 sequence is 14 residues long. CDR3: CASSPGISTDTQYF. Written as DNA, the CDR3 is TGTGCCAGCAGCCCGGGGATCAGCACAGATACGCAGTATTTT. Full variable domain (outside the CDR3, taken from reference TRBV7-2 and TRBJ2-3): GAGVSQSPSNKVTEKGKDVELRCDPISGHTALYWYRQSLGQGLEFLIYFQGNSAPDKSGLPSDRFSAERTGGSVSTLTIQRTQQEDSAVYLCASSPGISTDTQYFGPGTRLTVL.

The rearrangement uses TRBV11-2 and TRBJ2-2, with D unclear. The CDR3 has 13 amino acids. The germline V gene encodes CDR1 SGHAT and CDR2 FQNNGV. Trimming took 2 bases from V and 6 from J, leaving 7 bases between them. The CDR3 here is CASSLTIPGELFF. CDR3 nucleotides: TGTGCCAGCAGCTTAACGATCCCCGGGGAGCTGTTTTTT.

This chain uses TRBV6-5 with TRBJ1-2; D possibly corresponds to TRBD1 (6 bases). V was pared by 7 bases and J by 6 bases, with 15 bases between. This CDR3 has 13 residues. CDR1 is MNHEY, CDR2 SVGAGI, per germline. The CDR3 DNA sequence: TGTGCCAGCACGGGGGGCGTAGTCAATGGCTACACCTTC. The encoded protein is CASTGGVVNGYTF.

The chain employs TRBV29-1 and TRBJ1-1; TRBD1 matches 8 bases. CDR1 and CDR2 (germline): SQVTM, ANQGSEA. The CDR3 covers 13 residues. The V and J ends lost 7 bases and 3 bases, in that order; junction bases with no gene match: 7. For the CDR3, the DNA is TGCAGCGGGGAGGACAGGGTGTACACTGAAGCTTTCTTT. It encodes CSGEDRVYTEAFF.

This sequence joins TRBV25-1 and TRBJ1-4, with TRBD1 identical over 8 bases. Looked up from germline, CDR1 is MGHDK and CDR2 is SYGVNS. The CDR3 consists of 14 residues. J lost 8 bases, V lost 5 bases, and 7 bases had no gene match. CDR3 loop: CASSSDRGGEKLFF. Written as DNA, the CDR3 is TGTGCCAGCAGTTCCGACAGGGGAGGCGAAAAACTGTTTTTT.

This rearrangement joins TRBV5-1 to TRBJ2-5, with D unclear. CDR1 and CDR2 (germline): SGHRS, YFSETQ. This CDR3 has 17 amino acids. With 0 bases removed from V and 0 bases from J, the gap between germline ends came to 15 bases. The CDR3 nucleotides are TGCGCCAGCAGCTTGGCCCAGGCCGCTGACCACCAAGAGACCCAGTACTTC. It yields the protein CASSLAQAADHQETQYF.

The chain links TRBV6-5 to TRBJ1-2; D is unclear. Germline loops: CDR1 MNHEY, CDR2 SVGAGI. The CDR3 has 14 amino acids. V lost 0 bases and J 2 bases, leaving 7 bases between the germline ends. The CDR3 DNA is TGTGCCAGCAGTTACTCGGGGAGGAACTATGGCTACACCTTC. This codes for CASSYSGRNYGYTF.

This chain connects TRBV19 to TRBJ2-5, with D perhaps matching TRBD1 (6 bases). The CDR3 totals 14 residues. From germline, CDR1 is LNHDA and CDR2 SQIVND (reference sequence). Between the trimmed V and J ends, which lost 3 bases and 4 bases, there was a span of 12 bases. As DNA, the CDR3 is TGTGCCAGTAGTATGGGGACATCCCCAGAGACCCAGTACTTC. Translated: CASSMGTSPETQYF.

This clone was observed a handful of times. The gene calls are TRBV29-1 and TRBJ2-1, with 13 bases matching TRBD2. The CDR3 runs to 15 residues. With 0 bases clipped from V and 4 bases from J, the junction kept 0 bases outside the gene matches. Germline V gene sequence: CDR1 SQVTM, CDR2 ANQGSEA. This chain's CDR3 is CSVEELAGGYNEQFF. The CDR3 coding sequence is TGCAGCGTTGAAGAACTAGCGGGAGGGTACAATGAGCAGTTCTTC.

The rearrangement links TRBV7-2 to TRBJ2-1; the D is unclear. The CDR3 has 14 residues. Germline V lookup: CDR1 SGHTA, CDR2 FQGNSA. The ends were cut back, 5 bases at V and 4 bases at J, with 12 bases in the middle. The CDR3 bases are TGTGCCAGCAGCGCTGACTGGATTTACAATGAGCAGTTCTTC. This codes for CASSADWIYNEQFF. Drawing the rest from reference TRBV7-2 and TRBJ2-1, the complete variable domain is GAGVSQSPSNKVTEKGKDVELRCDPISGHTALYWYRQSLGQGLEFLIYFQGNSAPDKSGLPSDRFSAERTGGSVSTLTIQRTQQEDSAVYLCASSADWIYNEQFFGPGTRLTVL.

The chain is built from TRBV30 and TRBJ1-6, with D uncertain. Trimming took off 2 bases at V and 10 bases at J, with 24 bases between the two ends. Germline CDR1 is GTSNPN and CDR2 is SVGIG (reference sequence). This CDR3 has 17 residues. The CDR3 region has the DNA TGTGCCTGGAGTTCTTCCCGGACTTCGCTCGGGTTGTCACCCCTCCACTTT. Amino acid sequence: CAWSSSRTSLGLSPLHF.

CDR3 region: CASRKEPLGEKLFF. The CDR3 DNA is TGCGCCAGCAGGAAGGAACCGCTCGGAGAAAAACTGTTTTTT. V usage is TRBV5-1 and J usage is TRBJ1-4, with no clear D. The CDR3 runs to 14 residues. V was cut by 5 bases and J by 8 bases, with 16 bases left in between. The germline gives CDR1 SGHRS, CDR2 YFSETQ.

This clone came up once. V gene TRBV3-1 (or the pseudogene TRBV3-2) combines with J gene TRBJ1-5; D gene unclear. There are 13 residues in the CDR3. Looked up from germline, CDR1 is LGHDT and CDR2 is YNNKEL (reference sequence). V was trimmed by 4 bases and J by 7 bases, leaving 11 bases between them. Here the CDR3 reads CASSLNPEQPQHF. Written as DNA, the CDR3 is TGTGCCAGCAGCCTCAACCCAGAACAGCCCCAGCATTTT.

V is TRBV28 and J is TRBJ1-2; tentative D call: TRBD1 (5 bases). Germline CDR1 reads MDHEN; CDR2 reads SYDVKM. The CDR3 extends over 14 amino acids. V lost 2 bases and J 4 bases, leaving 11 bases between the germline ends. The CDR3 spells CASSLILTAYGYTF. The CDR3 DNA reads TGTGCCAGCAGTTTAATATTGACAGCCTATGGCTACACCTTC.

The chain couples TRBV5-1 to TRBJ1-4; D gene ambiguous. CDR3 length: 15 amino acids. Germline V CDR1 and CDR2: SGHRS, YFSETQ. Trimming pared 3 bases from V and 0 bases from J, leaving 9 bases between. The CDR3 here is CASSWGSSTNEKLFF. The CDR3 nucleotides read TGCGCCAGCAGCTGGGGATCATCAACTAATGAAAAACTGTTTTTT.

V and J are TRBV9 and TRBJ1-6, with no clear D. The CDR3 has 12 residues. CDR1 and CDR2 from the germline V gene are SGDLS and YYNGEE. Trimming pared 4 bases from V and 11 bases from J, leaving 10 bases between. The CDR3 DNA sequence: TGTGCCAGCAGCAGAGATACGACACCCCTCCACTTT. Amino acid sequence: CASSRDTTPLHF.

The gene calls are TRBV9 and TRBJ1-4; 9 nucleotides line up with TRBD1. The CDR3 spans 15 residues. The ends lost 4 bases at V and 8 bases at J; junction bases unmatched: 9. The germline CDR1 and CDR2 sequences are SGDLS and YYNGEE. The CDR3 loop reads CASSPSTGGAEKLFF. The CDR3 nucleotides are TGTGCCAGCAGCCCCTCCACAGGGGGCGCGGAAAAACTGTTTTTT.

This chain connects TRBV18 to TRBJ2-2; 10 positions agree with TRBD2. Germline CDR1 KGHSH, CDR2 LQKENI. The CDR3 is 19 amino acids. The V and J ends lost 3 bases and 5 bases, in that order; junction bases with no gene match: 15. The CDR3 spells CASSPGNRGLAVITGELFF. The CDR3, as DNA: TGTGCCAGCTCACCGGGCAACAGAGGACTAGCGGTTATTACCGGGGAGCTGTTTTTT.

The chain uses TRBV6-2 or TRBV6-3 and TRBJ2-1; D is uncertain. The germline gives CDR1 MNHEY, CDR2 SVGEGT. There are 15 residues in the CDR3. The germline V and J ends were trimmed by 0 bases and 3 bases, with 9 bases remaining between them. Here the CDR3 reads CASSYSETFYNEQFF. The DNA of the CDR3 is TGTGCCAGCAGTTACTCGGAGACTTTCTACAATGAGCAGTTCTTC.

The chain carries TRBV5-1 and TRBJ2-3; D call uncertain. This CDR3 is 16 amino acids long. Trimming removed 0 bases at V and 0 bases at J, with 11 bases between. Germline CDR1 reads SGHRS; CDR2 reads YFSETQ. The CDR3 reads CASSLGHTRSTDTQYF. CDR3 bases: TGCGCCAGCAGCTTGGGGCACACCCGAAGCACAGATACGCAGTATTTT.

This rearrangement joins TRBV2 to TRBJ2-7; perhaps TRBD2 as D (6 bases). V dropped 7 bases and J dropped 0 bases, with 10 bases sitting between them. The CDR3 sequence is 13 residues long. Germline loops: CDR1 SNHLY, CDR2 FYNNEI. DNA for the CDR3: TGTGCCAGCACCTGGGGACTCTCCTACGAGCAGTACTTC. Amino acids: CASTWGLSYEQYF.

The gene calls are TRBV6-1 and TRBJ1-6; D is perhaps TRBD1 (6 bases). V was trimmed by 3 bases and J by 10 bases, leaving 19 bases between them. The CDR3 is 16 residues long. CDR1 and CDR2 (germline): MNHNS, SASEGT. The CDR3 sequence is CASSDGGLFPDSPLHF. CDR3 DNA: TGTGCCAGCAGTGATGGGGGGCTCTTTCCAGACTCACCCCTCCACTTT.

This chain connects TRBV6-2 or TRBV6-3 to TRBJ1-2; TRBD1 might be the D (5 bases). The V end was cut by 2 bases, the J end by 0 bases, with 13 bases between. The germline gives CDR1 MNHEY, CDR2 SVGEGT. This CDR3 is built from 16 residues. The CDR3 loop reads CASSYGAGRTNYGYTF. The CDR3, as DNA: TGTGCCAGCAGTTACGGGGCAGGGAGAACTAACTATGGCTACACCTTC.

The V call is TRBV20-1, the J call TRBJ1-6; D ambiguous. The CDR3 length is 14 residues. Per germline, CDR1 DFQATT and CDR2 SNEGSKA (reference sequence). Between the trimmed V and J ends, which lost 3 bases and 4 bases, there was a span of 10 bases. CDR3: CSASRELYNSPLHF. The CDR3 nucleotides read TGCAGTGCTAGTAGGGAACTGTATAATTCACCCCTCCACTTT.

The V and J genes are TRBV7-3 and TRBJ1-1; D is unclear. The germline V and J ends were trimmed by 0 bases and 8 bases, with 7 bases remaining between them. This CDR3 comprises 12 residues. Germline V gene sequence: CDR1 SGHTA, CDR2 FQGTGA. The CDR3 spells CASSLTGEEAFF. DNA for the CDR3: TGTGCCAGCAGCTTAACGGGCGAGGAAGCTTTCTTT.

The V gene is TRBV18, the J gene TRBJ1-6, with D possibly matching TRBD1 (6 bases). CDR3 length: 16 residues. Trimming shortened V by 2 bases and J by 6 bases, and 14 bases separated the two germline ends. CDR1 is KGHSH, CDR2 LQKENI, per germline. The CDR3 region has the DNA TGTGCCAGCTCACCAAGTCGGACAGCACTTAATTCACCCCTCCACTTT. Its translation: CASSPSRTALNSPLHF.

The chain couples TRBV28 to TRBJ2-1; 15 bases fit TRBD2. The CDR3 runs to 18 residues. CDR1 MDHEN and CDR2 SYDVKM come from the germline V gene. Trimming removed 2 bases from V and 2 bases from J; junction bases left unmatched: 4. The CDR3 coding sequence is TGTGCCAGCAGTTTAGGGACTAGCGGGAGGTTCGCCTACAATGAGCAGTTCTTC. Protein sequence: CASSLGTSGRFAYNEQFF.